This T cell receptor beta chain was sequenced in a study of OX40 agonist ivuxolimab in advanced cancers. The CDR3 covers 14 residues. V lost 8 bases to trimming and J lost 1 base; unmatched junction nucleotides: 7. Germline values: CDR1 SGHTA, CDR2 FQGNSA. The repertoire was sequenced with immunoSEQ multiplex PCR; TCRdb's copy has only in-frame clones and lacks some. Of 100,000 to 120,000 clones listed, approximately 89% were seen once; the top ten hold less than 0.35%. The sample here was CD4+ or CD8+ T cells sorted from blood, taken in a trial of the OX40 agonist ivuxolimab. The clonotype comes from an adult with an advanced solid tumor such as melanoma, head and neck, liver or kidney cancer. V gene TRBV7-2 combines with J gene TRBJ2-5, with 7 nucleotides matching TRBD1. Here the CDR3 DNA reads TGTGCCAGCCAGACAGACAGGGCCCAAGAGACCCAGTACTTC. It codes for CASQTDRAQETQYF.